The rows below give T cell receptor beta chains drawn from one sample of a study of T cells after yellow fever vaccination. TCRdb independently ran MiXCR on the 5' RACE reads; one entry per CDR3 protein. The table lists over 150,000 distinct CDR3 sequences, approximately 6.8% of them singletons. Sequencing used CD4+ T cells sorted from PBMCs, obtained roughly 5 days after the first yellow fever vaccination. These receptors were taken from a man aged 18 to 29 who received the YFV17D yellow fever vaccine. CDR3s include the opening cysteine and the closing phenylalanine or tryptophan. Each record gives: J gene, clone size, D gene, V gene, CDR3 DNA, CDR3 protein. A D gene is named only where the DNA matches it firmly. Clone size is not always given. Where it is, it says once, few, many or a class for expanded clones.

>TRBJ2-2|many|.|TRBV4-1
TGCGCCAGCAGCCAAGATCAATGGGGTTTTGGGAACACCGGGGAGCTGTTTTTT
CASSQDQWGFGNTGELFF
>TRBJ2-5|.|TRBD2|TRBV20-1
TGCAGTGCTAGAGAGACTAGCGGTCAGGAGACCCAGTACTTC
CSARETSGQETQYF
>TRBJ1-1|few|.|TRBV18
TGTGCCAGCTCACCTGGGGTTGGGAGCACTGAAGCTTTCTTT
CASSPGVGSTEAFF
>TRBJ2-5|.|.|TRBV2
TGTGCCAGCAGGGGAGACCAAGAGACCCCGTACTTC
CASRGDQETPYF
>TRBJ2-5|many|.|TRBV12-3/TRBV12-4
TGTGCCAGCAGTTCCTTGGGGTTCGGAGAGACCCAGTACTTC
CASSSLGFGETQYF
>TRBJ2-2|.|TRBD1|TRBV7-2
TGTGCCAGCAGCGGACAGGCTGGAGGCACCGGGGAGCTGTTTTTT
CASSGQAGGTGELFF
>TRBJ2-1|many|TRBD1|TRBV6-5
TGTGCCAGCAGATACGGACAGGGGGCGAATGAGCAGTTCTTC
CASRYGQGANEQFF
>TRBJ2-7|few|TRBD1|TRBV19
TGTGCCAGTAGTACGACAGGGGGCCTCTACGAGCAGTACTTC
CASSTTGGLYEQYF
>TRBJ1-6|many|.|TRBV27
TGTGCCAGCACCCTTCGACCGACCGCCGGTTCACCCCTCCACTTT
CASTLRPTAGSPLHF
>TRBJ2-5|.|TRBD2|TRBV20-1
TGCAGTGCGAGTCCGGTGACTAGCGGGGGTCAGACCCAGTACTTC
CSASPVTSGGQTQYF
>TRBJ2-3|.|TRBD2|TRBV12-3/TRBV12-4
TGTGCCAGCAGTTTCGCGGGACTAGGCACAGATACGCAGTATTTT
CASSFAGLGTDTQYF
>TRBJ2-2|many|.|TRBV5-5
TGTGCCAGCAGCTATTTAGGCCTAGGCGGGGAGCTGTTTTTT
CASSYLGLGGELFF
>TRBJ2-1|.|TRBD2|TRBV4-2
TGTGCCAGCAGCCAAGAAGGGACTAGCGGGGGGGATGAGCAGTTCTTC
CASSQEGTSGGDEQFF
>TRBJ1-3|few|.|TRBV6-1
TGTGCCAGCAGTCCTATAGGGGGGACCGGAAACACCATATATTTT
CASSPIGGTGNTIYF
>TRBJ2-3|.|TRBD2|TRBV5-4
TGTGCCAGCAGCTTGAAGGCGGGGGGGCTGTTGGGAGATACGCAGTATTTT
CASSLKAGGLLGDTQYF
>TRBJ2-5|few|TRBD2|TRBV5-1
TGCGCCAGCAGCCCCGGACTAGCGGGGGGTATCGGGGAGACCCAGTACTTC
CASSPGLAGGIGETQYF
>TRBJ2-3|many|.|TRBV14
TGTGCCAGCAGCTCTGCGGGGGATACGCAGTATTTT
CASSSAGDTQYF
>TRBJ2-3|many|TRBD2|TRBV5-1
TGCGCCAGCAGTCAAACCATTAGCGGGGGGGTCACAGATACGCAGTATTTT
CASSQTISGGVTDTQYF
>TRBJ2-2|many|.|TRBV7-8
TGTGCCAGCAGCTTGGGTCCCGGGGAGCTGTTTTTT
CASSLGPGELFF
>TRBJ2-3|many|TRBD1|TRBV12-3/TRBV12-4
TGTGCCAGCAGTGCCGACAGGGCGGGCACAGATACGCAGTATTTT
CASSADRAGTDTQYF
>TRBJ1-2|few|TRBD1|TRBV6-2/TRBV6-3
TGTGCCAGCAGCCGGACAGGCTCCACTTACACCTTC
CASSRTGSTYTF
>TRBJ1-2|.|.|TRBV12-3/TRBV12-4
TGTGCCAGCAGTGCTAGATTCGGGACATTCTATGGCTACACCTTC
CASSARFGTFYGYTF
>TRBJ2-1|many|TRBD2|TRBV28
TGTGCCAGCAGACTGCTAGCGGGGGCTTACAATGAGCAGTTCTTC
CASRLLAGAYNEQFF